A selection of T cell receptor beta chains follows, all from one sample in a study of cytomegalovirus exposure and HLA in healthy donors. Method: immunoSEQ multiplex PCR; TCRdb's copy keeps in-frame clones and lacks some. The table shows 90,000 to 110,000 clones, with more than 65% occurring only once. The sample comprised PBMCs. The receptors derive from a man aged 35-49 years in good health and CMV-seropositive. The CDR3 runs from the conserved cysteine through the conserved F or W. The order of the fields is V gene, J gene, clone size, D gene, CDR3 protein, CDR3 DNA. The D gene is left open where the match is weak. The size of a clone is reported for some rows only, either as once, few or many, or as a class for expanded clones.

V gene: TRBV7-2
J gene: TRBJ2-1
clone size: .
D gene: TRBD2
CDR3 protein: CASSLAASGGAYQNEQFF
CDR3 DNA: TGTGCCAGCAGCTTAGCAGCTAGCGGGGGGGCTTATCAGAATGAGCAGTTCTTC

V gene: TRBV28
J gene: TRBJ2-7
clone size: .
D gene: TRBD2
CDR3 protein: CASSPPSSGTSGSYEQYF
CDR3 DNA: TGTGCCAGCAGCCCCCCTTCCTCAGGGACTAGCGGGTCCTACGAGCAGTACTTC

V gene: TRBV2
J gene: TRBJ2-5
clone size: .
D gene: TRBD1
CDR3 protein: CASSRDSQETQYF
CDR3 DNA: TGTGCCAGCAGCCGGGACAGCCAGGAGACCCAGTACTTC

V gene: TRBV9
J gene: TRBJ1-6
clone size: few
D gene: .
CDR3 protein: CASSWEATTGGSPLHF
CDR3 DNA: TGTGCCAGCAGCTGGGAAGCTACAACTGGAGGTTCACCCCTCCACTTT

V gene: TRBV5-5
J gene: TRBJ1-2
clone size: few
D gene: .
CDR3 protein: CASSLDPSTGYYGYTF
CDR3 DNA: TGTGCCAGCAGCTTGGACCCTTCCACCGGTTATTATGGCTACACCTTC

V gene: TRBV5-1
J gene: TRBJ1-1
clone size: .
D gene: .
CDR3 protein: CASSLDGGTVTEAFF
CDR3 DNA: TGCGCCAGCAGCTTGGATGGGGGGACGGTCACTGAAGCTTTCTTT

V gene: TRBV7-2
J gene: TRBJ2-4
clone size: .
D gene: TRBD2
CDR3 protein: CASSLGTSGRAREYF
CDR3 DNA: TGTGCCAGCAGCTTAGGGACTAGCGGGAGGGCTAGGGAGTACTTC

V gene: TRBV5-6
J gene: TRBJ2-3
clone size: .
D gene: TRBD2
CDR3 protein: CASSLSRLAVTDTQYF
CDR3 DNA: TGTGCCAGCAGCTTGAGTAGACTAGCCGTCACAGATACGCAGTATTTT

V gene: TRBV7-6
J gene: TRBJ1-1
clone size: .
D gene: .
CDR3 protein: CASSLGGGIGTEAFF
CDR3 DNA: TGTGCCAGCAGCTTAGGGGGGGGTATAGGCACTGAAGCTTTCTTT

V gene: TRBV10-3
J gene: TRBJ2-7
clone size: .
D gene: TRBD2
CDR3 protein: CAITPNPGGESREQYF
CDR3 DNA: TGTGCCATCACCCCCAATCCGGGGGGAGAAAGCCGCGAGCAGTACTTC

V gene: TRBV7-3
J gene: TRBJ2-1
clone size: .
D gene: .
CDR3 protein: CASSSGLRPNEQFF
CDR3 DNA: TGTGCCAGCAGTTCTGGACTCCGACCCAATGAGCAGTTCTTC

V gene: TRBV5-4
J gene: TRBJ2-5
clone size: few
D gene: TRBD2
CDR3 protein: CASSLEPGAGGRETQYF
CDR3 DNA: TGTGCCAGCAGCTTGGAGCCGGGGGCGGGGGGGCGAGAGACCCAGTACTTC

V gene: TRBV7-9
J gene: TRBJ2-1
clone size: .
D gene: TRBD1
CDR3 protein: CASIQQTGGRNEQFF
CDR3 DNA: TGTGCCAGCATCCAACAGACAGGGGGCAGGAATGAGCAGTTCTTC

V gene: TRBV30
J gene: TRBJ1-4
clone size: .
D gene: TRBD1
CDR3 protein: CAWSVDRTGGDYEKLFF
CDR3 DNA: TGTGCCTGGAGTGTAGACCGGACAGGGGGGGATTATGAAAAACTGTTTTTT

V gene: TRBV30
J gene: TRBJ1-6
clone size: .
D gene: TRBD1
CDR3 protein: CAWKTGGAFNSPLHF
CDR3 DNA: TGTGCCTGGAAGACAGGGGGCGCGTTTAATTCACCCCTCCACTTT

V gene: TRBV28
J gene: TRBJ1-2
clone size: .
D gene: .
CDR3 protein: CASSSGLRYGYTF
CDR3 DNA: TGTGCCAGCAGCTCAGGGCTTCGCTATGGCTACACCTTC

V gene: TRBV11-2
J gene: TRBJ2-5
clone size: few
D gene: TRBD1
CDR3 protein: CASSLVLGTGGKGETQYF
CDR3 DNA: TGTGCCAGCAGCTTAGTCCTAGGGACAGGGGGGAAAGGGGAGACCCAGTACTTC

V gene: TRBV11-2
J gene: TRBJ2-2
clone size: .
D gene: .
CDR3 protein: CASSLGVGELFF
CDR3 DNA: TGTGCCAGCAGCTTAGGAGTCGGGGAGCTGTTTTTT

V gene: TRBV4-2
J gene: TRBJ1-2
clone size: .
D gene: .
CDR3 protein: CASSQVRSDGREENYGYTF
CDR3 DNA: TGTGCCAGCAGCCAAGTTAGGTCCGACGGCCGGGAGGAAAACTATGGCTACACCTTC

V gene: TRBV7-3
J gene: TRBJ2-7
clone size: .
D gene: TRBD2
CDR3 protein: CASSSQRESEQYF
CDR3 DNA: TGTGCCAGCAGCTCTCAGCGGGAGAGCGAGCAGTACTTC

V gene: TRBV19
J gene: TRBJ1-6
clone size: .
D gene: .
CDR3 protein: CASSSTGGNSPLHF
CDR3 DNA: TGTGCCAGTAGCTCAACCGGTGGTAATTCACCCCTCCACTTT

V gene: TRBV7-9
J gene: TRBJ1-1
clone size: .
D gene: .
CDR3 protein: CASSPWGGGKNTEAFF
CDR3 DNA: TGTGCCAGCAGCCCTTGGGGCGGGGGAAAGAACACTGAAGCTTTCTTT

V gene: TRBV11-2
J gene: TRBJ2-7
clone size: once
D gene: .
CDR3 protein: CASRTDDGDWYEQYF
CDR3 DNA: TGTGCCAGCCGGACTGATGACGGGGATTGGTACGAGCAGTACTTC

V gene: TRBV29-1
J gene: TRBJ2-7
clone size: .
D gene: TRBD2
CDR3 protein: CSGARGGTTSGSGHEQYF
CDR3 DNA: TGCAGTGGGGCTCGGGGAGGGACGACTAGCGGGAGCGGCCACGAGCAGTACTTC

V gene: TRBV5-4
J gene: TRBJ1-2
clone size: .
D gene: TRBD1
CDR3 protein: CASSLQDRGLYGYTF
CDR3 DNA: TGTGCCAGCAGCCTTCAGGACAGGGGGCTCTATGGCTACACCTTC

V gene: TRBV19
J gene: TRBJ1-1
clone size: .
D gene: .
CDR3 protein: CASSIGGRNEAFF
CDR3 DNA: TGTGCCAGTAGTATTGGGGGGAGAAATGAAGCTTTCTTT

V gene: TRBV7-9
J gene: TRBJ1-2
clone size: .
D gene: TRBD1
CDR3 protein: CASSPAGTGPYGYTF
CDR3 DNA: TGTGCCAGCAGCCCAGCCGGGACAGGGCCCTATGGCTACACCTTC

V gene: TRBV5-1
J gene: TRBJ2-2
clone size: .
D gene: TRBD2
CDR3 protein: CASSLGLAGGLNTGELFF
CDR3 DNA: TGCGCCAGCAGCCTGGGACTAGCGGGAGGTCTAAACACCGGGGAGCTGTTTTTT

V gene: TRBV9
J gene: TRBJ1-4
clone size: few
D gene: .
CDR3 protein: CASSVAAGALANEKLFF
CDR3 DNA: TGTGCCAGCAGCGTAGCGGCAGGGGCACTGGCTAATGAAAAACTGTTTTTT

V gene: TRBV29-1
J gene: TRBJ1-1
clone size: .
D gene: .
CDR3 protein: CSVDREGLNTEAFF
CDR3 DNA: TGCAGCGTTGACCGGGAGGGGTTAAACACTGAAGCTTTCTTT

V gene: TRBV6-1
J gene: TRBJ2-7
clone size: .
D gene: TRBD2
CDR3 protein: CASSDDWASGSHRSSYEQYF
CDR3 DNA: TGTGCCAGCAGTGATGATTGGGCTAGCGGGAGTCACAGGAGCTCCTACGAGCAGTACTTC

V gene: TRBV5-1
J gene: TRBJ2-3
clone size: .
D gene: TRBD1
CDR3 protein: CASSLYRGTDTQYF
CDR3 DNA: TGCGCCAGCAGCTTGTACAGGGGCACAGACACGCAGTATTTT

V gene: TRBV11-2
J gene: TRBJ2-5
clone size: .
D gene: TRBD2
CDR3 protein: CASSYRTSGGVGETQYF
CDR3 DNA: TGTGCCAGCAGCTACCGGACTAGCGGGGGGGTAGGTGAGACCCAGTACTTC

V gene: TRBV5-5
J gene: TRBJ1-2
clone size: .
D gene: .
CDR3 protein: CASSLGDNISYTF
CDR3 DNA: TGTGCCAGCAGCTTGGGGGACAATATCAGCTACACCTTC

V gene: TRBV2
J gene: TRBJ1-2
clone size: .
D gene: .
CDR3 protein: CASIRVQTSGDGYTF
CDR3 DNA: TGTGCCAGCATCAGGGTACAGACCTCGGGGGATGGCTACACCTTC

V gene: TRBV5-1
J gene: TRBJ2-1
clone size: .
D gene: TRBD2
CDR3 protein: CASSWGTSGIEQFF
CDR3 DNA: TGCGCCAGCAGCTGGGGGACTAGCGGGATTGAGCAGTTCTTC

V gene: TRBV7-6
J gene: TRBJ1-5
clone size: .
D gene: .
CDR3 protein: CASSANRDQPQHF
CDR3 DNA: TGTGCCAGCAGCGCAAACAGGGATCAGCCCCAGCATTTT